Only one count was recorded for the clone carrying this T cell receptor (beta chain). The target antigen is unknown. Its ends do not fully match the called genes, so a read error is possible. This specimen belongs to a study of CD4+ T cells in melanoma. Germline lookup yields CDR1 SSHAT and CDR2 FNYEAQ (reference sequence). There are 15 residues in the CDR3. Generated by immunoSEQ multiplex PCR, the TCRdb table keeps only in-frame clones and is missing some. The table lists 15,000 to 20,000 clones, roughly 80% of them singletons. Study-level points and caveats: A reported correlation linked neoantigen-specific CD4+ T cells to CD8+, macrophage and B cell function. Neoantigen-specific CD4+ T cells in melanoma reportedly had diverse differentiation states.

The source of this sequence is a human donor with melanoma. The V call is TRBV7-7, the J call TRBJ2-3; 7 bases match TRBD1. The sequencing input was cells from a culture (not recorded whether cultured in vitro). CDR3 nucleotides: TGTGCTAGCAGCGTCGGGACAGTTAGCACAGATACGCAGTATTTT. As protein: CASSVGTVSTDTQYF.